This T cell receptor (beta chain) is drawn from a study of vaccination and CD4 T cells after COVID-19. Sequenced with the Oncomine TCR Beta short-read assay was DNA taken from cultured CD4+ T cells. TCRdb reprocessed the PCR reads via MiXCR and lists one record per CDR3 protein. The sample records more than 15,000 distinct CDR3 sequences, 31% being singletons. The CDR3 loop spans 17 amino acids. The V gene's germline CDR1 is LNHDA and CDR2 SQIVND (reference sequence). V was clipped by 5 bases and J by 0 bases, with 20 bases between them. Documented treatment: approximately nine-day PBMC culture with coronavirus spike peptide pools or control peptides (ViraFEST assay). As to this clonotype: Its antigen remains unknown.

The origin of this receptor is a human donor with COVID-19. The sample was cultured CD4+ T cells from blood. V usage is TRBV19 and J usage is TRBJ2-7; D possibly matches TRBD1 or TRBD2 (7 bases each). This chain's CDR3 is CASSPRGRGASSYEQYF. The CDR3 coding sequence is TGTGCCAGTAGTCCCAGGGGGAGGGGGGCTAGCTCCTACGAGCAGTACTTC.